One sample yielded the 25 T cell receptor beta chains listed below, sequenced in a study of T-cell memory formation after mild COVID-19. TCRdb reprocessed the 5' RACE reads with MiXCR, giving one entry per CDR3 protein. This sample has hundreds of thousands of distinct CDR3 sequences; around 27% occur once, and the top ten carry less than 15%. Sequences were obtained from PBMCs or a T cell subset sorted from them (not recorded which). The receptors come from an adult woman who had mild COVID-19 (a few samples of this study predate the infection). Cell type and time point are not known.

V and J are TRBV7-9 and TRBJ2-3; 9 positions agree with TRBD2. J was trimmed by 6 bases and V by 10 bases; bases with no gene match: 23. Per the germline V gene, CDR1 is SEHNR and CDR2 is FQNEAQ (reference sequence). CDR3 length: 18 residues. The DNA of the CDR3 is TGTGCCATCCTCAGCTTCCCCTTTGGCGGGGGGGAGCTGGATACGCAGTATTTT. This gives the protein CAILSFPFGGGELDTQYF.

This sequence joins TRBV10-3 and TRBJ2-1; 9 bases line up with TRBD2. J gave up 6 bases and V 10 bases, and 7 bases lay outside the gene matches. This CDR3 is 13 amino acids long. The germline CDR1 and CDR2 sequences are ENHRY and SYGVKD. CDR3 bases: TGTGCCACCGGGACTAGCTCTTCCAATGAGCAGTTCTTC. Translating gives CATGTSSSNEQFF.

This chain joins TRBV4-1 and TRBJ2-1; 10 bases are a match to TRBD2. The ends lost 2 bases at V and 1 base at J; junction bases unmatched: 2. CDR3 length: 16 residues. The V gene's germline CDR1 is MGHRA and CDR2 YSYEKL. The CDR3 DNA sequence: TGCGCCAGCAGCCAAAGTAGCGGGGGGTCCTACAATGAGCAGTTCTTC. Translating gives CASSQSSGGSYNEQFF.

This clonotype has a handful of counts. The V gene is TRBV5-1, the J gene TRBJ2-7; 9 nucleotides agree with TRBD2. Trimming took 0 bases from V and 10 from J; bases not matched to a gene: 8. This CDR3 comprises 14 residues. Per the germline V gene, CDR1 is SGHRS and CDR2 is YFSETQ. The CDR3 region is CASSLEGGGANQYF. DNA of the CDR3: TGCGCCAGCAGCTTGGAAGGCGGGGGGGCCAATCAGTACTTC.

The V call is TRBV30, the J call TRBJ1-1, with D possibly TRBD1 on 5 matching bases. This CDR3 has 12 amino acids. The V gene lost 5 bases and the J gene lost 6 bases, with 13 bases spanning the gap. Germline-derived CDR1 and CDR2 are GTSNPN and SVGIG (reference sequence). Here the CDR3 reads CAWRLGGSEAFF. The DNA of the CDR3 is TGTGCCTGGCGCTTGGGGGGATCTGAAGCTTTCTTT. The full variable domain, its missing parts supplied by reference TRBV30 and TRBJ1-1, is SQTIHQWPATLVQPVGSPLSLECTVEGTSNPNLYWYRQAAGRGLQLLFYSVGIGQISSEVPQNLSASRPQDRQFILSSKKLLLSDSGFYLCAWRLGGSEAFFGQGTRLTVV.

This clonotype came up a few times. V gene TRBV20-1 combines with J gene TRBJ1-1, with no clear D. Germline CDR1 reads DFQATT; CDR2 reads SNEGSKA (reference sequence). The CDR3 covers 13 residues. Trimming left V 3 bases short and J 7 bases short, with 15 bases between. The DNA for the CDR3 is TGCAGTGCTAGTCTTGGTCTAACGGGTGAAGCTTTCTTT. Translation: CSASLGLTGEAFF.

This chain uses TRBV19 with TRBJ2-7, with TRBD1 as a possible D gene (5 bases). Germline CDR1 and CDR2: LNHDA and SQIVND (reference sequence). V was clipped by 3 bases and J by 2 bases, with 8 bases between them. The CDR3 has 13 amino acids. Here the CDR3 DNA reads TGTGCCAGTAGTATGGACATGACCTACGAGCAGTACTTC. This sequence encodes CASSMDMTYEQYF.

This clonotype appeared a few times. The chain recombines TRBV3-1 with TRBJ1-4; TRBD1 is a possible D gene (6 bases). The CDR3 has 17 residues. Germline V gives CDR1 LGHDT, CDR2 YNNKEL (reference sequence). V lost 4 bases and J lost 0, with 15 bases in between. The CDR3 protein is CASSLSGRGPTNEKLFF. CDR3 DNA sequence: TGTGCCAGCAGCCTCTCGGGCAGGGGCCCAACTAATGAAAAACTGTTTTTT. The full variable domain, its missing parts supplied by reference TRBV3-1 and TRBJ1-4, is DTAVSQTPKYLVTQMGNDKSIKCEQNLGHDTMYWYKQDSKKFLKIMFSYNNKELIINETVPNRFSPKSPDKAHLNLHINSLELGDSAVYFCASSLSGRGPTNEKLFFGSGTQLSVL.

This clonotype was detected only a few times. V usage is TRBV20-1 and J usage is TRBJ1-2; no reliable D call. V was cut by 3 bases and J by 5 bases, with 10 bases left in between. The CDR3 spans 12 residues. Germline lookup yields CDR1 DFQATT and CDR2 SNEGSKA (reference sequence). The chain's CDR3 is CSASNRVYGYTF. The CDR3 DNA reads TGCAGTGCTAGTAACAGAGTTTATGGCTACACCTTC.

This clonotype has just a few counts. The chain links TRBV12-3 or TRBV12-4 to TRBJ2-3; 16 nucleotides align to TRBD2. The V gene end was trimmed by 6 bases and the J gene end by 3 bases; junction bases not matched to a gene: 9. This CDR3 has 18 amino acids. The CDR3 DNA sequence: TGTGCCAGCAGCCAGGGGACTAGCGGGGGGGCGAGTACAGATACGCAGTATTTT. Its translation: CASSQGTSGGASTDTQYF.

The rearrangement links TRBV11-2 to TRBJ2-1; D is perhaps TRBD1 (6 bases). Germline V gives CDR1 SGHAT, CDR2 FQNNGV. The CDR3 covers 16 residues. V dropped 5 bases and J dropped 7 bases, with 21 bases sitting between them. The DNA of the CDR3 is TGTGCCAGCAGCCAGGGGTTTGTGTTCCCACTAAATGAGCAGTTCTTC. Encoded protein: CASSQGFVFPLNEQFF. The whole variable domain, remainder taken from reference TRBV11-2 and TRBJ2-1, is EAGVAQSPRYKIIEKRQSVAFWCNPISGHATLYWYQQILGQGPKLLIQFQNNGVVDDSQLPKDRFSAERLKGVDSTLKIQPAKLEDSAVYLCASSQGFVFPLNEQFFGPGTRLTVL.

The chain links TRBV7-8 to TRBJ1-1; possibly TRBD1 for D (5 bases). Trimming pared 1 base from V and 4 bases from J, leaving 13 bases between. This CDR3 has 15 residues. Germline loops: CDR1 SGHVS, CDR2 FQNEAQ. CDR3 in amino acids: CASSLVLGEATEAFF. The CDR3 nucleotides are TGTGCCAGCAGCTTAGTTCTAGGGGAGGCCACTGAAGCTTTCTTT.

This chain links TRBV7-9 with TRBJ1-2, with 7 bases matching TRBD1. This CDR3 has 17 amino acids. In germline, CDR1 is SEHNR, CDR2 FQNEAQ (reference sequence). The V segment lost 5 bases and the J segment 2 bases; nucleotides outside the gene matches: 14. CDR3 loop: CASSLHPSTTGNYGYTF. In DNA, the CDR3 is TGTGCCAGCAGCCTGCACCCCAGTACGACAGGGAACTATGGCTACACCTTC.

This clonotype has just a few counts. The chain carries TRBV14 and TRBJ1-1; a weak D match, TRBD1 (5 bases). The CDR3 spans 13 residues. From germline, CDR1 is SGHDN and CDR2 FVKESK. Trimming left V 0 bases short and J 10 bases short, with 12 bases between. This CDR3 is CASSQDRGRRAFF. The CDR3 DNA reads TGTGCCAGCAGCCAAGATAGGGGACGCCGAGCTTTCTTT.

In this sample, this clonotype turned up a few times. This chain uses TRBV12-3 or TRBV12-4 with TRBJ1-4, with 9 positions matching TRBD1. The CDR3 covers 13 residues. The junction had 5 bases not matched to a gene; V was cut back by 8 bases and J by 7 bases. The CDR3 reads CASGGQGAEKLFF. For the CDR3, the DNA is TGTGCCAGCGGGGGACAGGGCGCTGAAAAACTGTTTTTT.

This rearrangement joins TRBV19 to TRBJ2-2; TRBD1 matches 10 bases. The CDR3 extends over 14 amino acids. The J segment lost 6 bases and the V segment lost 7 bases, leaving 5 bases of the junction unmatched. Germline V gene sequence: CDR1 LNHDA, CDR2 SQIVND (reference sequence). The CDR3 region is CASTDRGISGELFF. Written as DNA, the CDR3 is TGTGCCAGTACGGACAGGGGGATTTCCGGGGAGCTGTTTTTT.

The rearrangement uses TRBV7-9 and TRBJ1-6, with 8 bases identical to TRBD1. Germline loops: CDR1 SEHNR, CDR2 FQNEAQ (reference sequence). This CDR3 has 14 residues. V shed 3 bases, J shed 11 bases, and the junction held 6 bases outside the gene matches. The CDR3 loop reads CASSFGQGGTPLHF. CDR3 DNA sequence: TGTGCCAGCAGCTTTGGACAGGGAGGAACACCCCTCCACTTT.

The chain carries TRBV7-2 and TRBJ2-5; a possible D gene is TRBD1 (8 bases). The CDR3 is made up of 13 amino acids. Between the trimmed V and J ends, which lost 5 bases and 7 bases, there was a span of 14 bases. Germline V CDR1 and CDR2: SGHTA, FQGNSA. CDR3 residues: CASSKDREGTQYF. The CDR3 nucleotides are TGTGCCAGCAGCAAGGACAGGGAGGGGACCCAGTACTTC.

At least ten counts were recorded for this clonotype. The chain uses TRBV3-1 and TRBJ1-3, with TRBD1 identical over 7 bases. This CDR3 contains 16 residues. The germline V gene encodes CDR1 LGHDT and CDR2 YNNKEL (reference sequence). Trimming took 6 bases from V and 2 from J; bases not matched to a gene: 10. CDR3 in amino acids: CASSTTHRGAGNTIYF. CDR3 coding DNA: TGTGCCAGCAGTACTACCCACAGGGGAGCTGGAAACACCATATATTTT. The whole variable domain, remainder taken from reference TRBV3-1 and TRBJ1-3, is DTAVSQTPKYLVTQMGNDKSIKCEQNLGHDTMYWYKQDSKKFLKIMFSYNNKELIINETVPNRFSPKSPDKAHLNLHINSLELGDSAVYFCASSTTHRGAGNTIYFGEGSWLTVV.

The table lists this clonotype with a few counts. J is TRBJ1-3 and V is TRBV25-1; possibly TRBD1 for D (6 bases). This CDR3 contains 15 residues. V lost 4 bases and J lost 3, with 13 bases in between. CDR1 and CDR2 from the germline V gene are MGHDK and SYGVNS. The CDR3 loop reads CASSATGPGGNTIYF. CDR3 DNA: TGTGCCAGCAGTGCGACAGGCCCGGGTGGAAACACCATATATTTT.

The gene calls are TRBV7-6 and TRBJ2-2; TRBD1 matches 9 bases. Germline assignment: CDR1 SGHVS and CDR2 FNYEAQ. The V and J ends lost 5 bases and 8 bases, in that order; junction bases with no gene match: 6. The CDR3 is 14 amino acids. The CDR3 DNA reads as TGTGCCAGCAGCCCGGGACAGGGAGGTGGGGAGCTGTTTTTT. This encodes CASSPGQGGGELFF. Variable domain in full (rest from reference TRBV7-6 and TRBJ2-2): GAGVSQSPRYKVTKRGQDVALRCDPISGHVSLYWYRQALGQGPEFLTYFNYEAQQDKSGLPNDRFSAERPEGSISTLTIQRTEQRDSAMYRCASSPGQGGGELFFGEGSRLTVL.

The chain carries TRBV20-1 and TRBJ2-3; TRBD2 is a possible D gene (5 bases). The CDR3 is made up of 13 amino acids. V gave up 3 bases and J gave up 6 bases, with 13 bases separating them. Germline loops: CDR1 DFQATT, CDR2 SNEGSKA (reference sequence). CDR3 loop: CSARDSLADTQYF. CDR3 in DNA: TGCAGTGCTAGGGACTCTTTGGCGGATACGCAGTATTTT.

The DNA of the CDR3 is TGCAGTGCTAGTCCCCAAGCGACAGGGTACAAGACTGAAGCTTTCTTT. This encodes CSASPQATGYKTEAFF. The chain has TRBV20-1 and TRBJ1-1; 7 nucleotides line up with TRBD1. CDR3 length: 16 amino acids. Germline V CDR1 and CDR2: DFQATT, SNEGSKA (reference sequence). J was trimmed by 5 bases and V by 3 bases; bases with no gene match: 15.

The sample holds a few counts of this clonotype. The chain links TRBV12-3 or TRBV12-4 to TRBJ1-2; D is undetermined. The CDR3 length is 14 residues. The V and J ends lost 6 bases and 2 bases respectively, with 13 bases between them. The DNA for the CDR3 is TGTGCCAGCAGACAGACGGGTCCCAACTATGGCTACACCTTC. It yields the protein CASRQTGPNYGYTF.

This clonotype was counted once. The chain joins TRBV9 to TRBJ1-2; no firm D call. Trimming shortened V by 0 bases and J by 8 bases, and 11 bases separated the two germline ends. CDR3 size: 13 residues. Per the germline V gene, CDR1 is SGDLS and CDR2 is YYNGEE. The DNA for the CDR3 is TGTGCCAGCAGCGTAGGGTCGGAGAGGGGCTACACCTTC. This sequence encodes CASSVGSERGYTF.